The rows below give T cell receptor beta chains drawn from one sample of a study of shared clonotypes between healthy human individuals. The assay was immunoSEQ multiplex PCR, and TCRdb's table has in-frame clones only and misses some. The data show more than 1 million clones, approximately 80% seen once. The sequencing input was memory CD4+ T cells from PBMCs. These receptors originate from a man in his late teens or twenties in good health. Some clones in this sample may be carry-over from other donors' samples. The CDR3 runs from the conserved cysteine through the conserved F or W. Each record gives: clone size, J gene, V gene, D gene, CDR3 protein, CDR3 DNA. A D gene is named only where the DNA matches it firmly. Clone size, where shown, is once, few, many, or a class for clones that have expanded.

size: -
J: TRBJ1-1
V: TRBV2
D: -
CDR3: CASSPWRGVNTEAFF
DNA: TGTGCCAGCAGTCCCTGGCGGGGGGTAAACACTGAAGCTTTCTTT

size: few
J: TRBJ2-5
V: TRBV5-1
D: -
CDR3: CASSLDYQETQYF
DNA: TGCGCCAGCAGCTTGGATTACCAAGAGACCCAGTACTTC

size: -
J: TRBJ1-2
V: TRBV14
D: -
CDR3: CASSQLLFSSGYTF
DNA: TGTGCCAGCAGCCAACTTTTGTTCTCTAGTGGCTACACCTTC

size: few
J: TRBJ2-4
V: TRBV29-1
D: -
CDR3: CSVVSGSVPTIQYF
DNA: TGCAGCGTTGTTTCGGGCTCTGTACCCACCATTCAGTACTTC

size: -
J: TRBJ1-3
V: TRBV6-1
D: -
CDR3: CASSEGVTGNTIYF
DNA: TGTGCCAGCAGTGAAGGGGTCACTGGAAACACCATATATTTT

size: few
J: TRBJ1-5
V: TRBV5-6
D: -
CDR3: CASSLGQGKNQPQHF
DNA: TGTGCCAGCAGCTTGGGGCAGGGAAAGAATCAGCCCCAGCATTTT

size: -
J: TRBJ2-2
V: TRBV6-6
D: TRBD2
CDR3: CASRFSSGRETGELFF
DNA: TGTGCCAGCAGATTCTCAAGCGGGAGGGAGACCGGGGAGCTGTTTTTT

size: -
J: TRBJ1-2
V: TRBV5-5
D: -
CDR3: CASSLESRQTYGYTF
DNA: TGTGCCAGCAGCTTGGAGTCCCGACAGACCTATGGCTACACCTTC

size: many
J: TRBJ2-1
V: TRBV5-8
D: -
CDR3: CASSLGQLSYNEQFF
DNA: TGTGCCAGCAGCTTGGGACAACTCTCTTACAATGAGCAGTTCTTC

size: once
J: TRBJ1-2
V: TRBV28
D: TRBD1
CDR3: CASRQGATNYGYTF
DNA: TGTGCCAGCAGGCAGGGGGCGACCAACTATGGCTACACCTTC

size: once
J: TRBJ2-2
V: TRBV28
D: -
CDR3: CVVVAANTGELFF
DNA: TGCGTCGTTGTGGCCGCGAACACCGGGGAGCTGTTTTTT